The 14 T cell receptor beta chains below come from one sample, sequenced in a study of blood T cell repertoires in COVID-19. Sequencing was performed with immunoSEQ multiplex PCR; in TCRdb, only in-frame clones are kept and a portion is missing. The sample holds roughly 96,000 clones, more than 75% seen once. What was sequenced was peripheral blood. All receptors come from an older man with acute or convalescent COVID-19.

This clone was counted between two and nine times. CDR3 amino acids: CASSRDNSPLHF. Written as DNA, the CDR3 is TGCGCCAGCAGTCGTGATAATTCACCCCTCCACTTT. The chain recombines TRBV5-1 with TRBJ1-6; D call uncertain. The CDR3 consists of 12 residues. Germline values: CDR1 SGHRS, CDR2 YFSETQ. The ends were cut back, 5 bases at V and 5 bases at J, with 5 bases in the middle.

The gene calls are TRBV5-1 and TRBJ1-1, with a tentative D call TRBD1 (6 bases). Trimming shortened V by 4 bases and J by 7 bases, and 11 bases separated the two germline ends. Looked up from germline, CDR1 is SGHRS and CDR2 is YFSETQ. This CDR3 has 12 residues. CDR3 nucleotide sequence: TGCGCCAGCAGCACACAGGGTGGTGAAGCTTTCTTT. Amino acids: CASSTQGGEAFF. Filled out from reference TRBV5-1 and TRBJ1-1, the complete variable domain reads KAGVTQTPRYLIKTRGQQVTLSCSPISGHRSVSWYQQTPGQGLQFLFEYFSETQRNKGNFPGRFSGRQFSNSRSEMNVSTLELGDSALYLCASSTQGGEAFFGQGTRLTVV.

The chain joins TRBV28 to TRBJ2-7, with 7 bases aligning to TRBD1. Germline CDR1 and CDR2: MDHEN and SYDVKM. Trimming cost V 5 bases and J 2 bases; bases outside gene matches: 9. The CDR3 consists of 15 residues. The CDR3 DNA is TGTGCCAGCAGTGGAGCCGGGACAGTTCCCTACGAGCAGTACTTC. It yields the protein CASSGAGTVPYEQYF.

J is TRBJ2-7 and V is TRBV10-3, with 7 bases fitting TRBD2. CDR1 is ENHRY and CDR2 is SYGVKD in the germline V gene. The CDR3 extends over 17 amino acids. The trim removed 4 bases at V and 0 bases at J, leaving 12 bases unmatched. The CDR3 loop is CAISGGGVRQTSYEQYF. Here the CDR3 DNA reads TGTGCCATCAGTGGGGGGGGAGTGAGACAGACCTCCTACGAGCAGTACTTC.

The V call is TRBV1, the J call TRBJ2-5; TRBD1 reflects the table's D call only, with no check against the DNA. TRBV1 is flagged as a pseudogene. This CDR3 comprises 14 residues. Here the CDR3 reads CTSRSRTKRETQYF. CDR3 bases: TGCACCAGCAGATCACGGACAAAGAGGGAGACCCAGTACTTC.

The chain recombines TRBV29-1 with TRBJ1-1, with D possibly matching TRBD1 (6 bases). The CDR3 is 12 residues long. Trimming removed 4 bases at V and 5 bases at J, with 11 bases between. The germline gives CDR1 SQVTM, CDR2 ANQGSEA. CDR3 nucleotides: TGCAGCGTTGGTCAGGGGATTACTGAAGCTTTCTTT. Protein: CSVGQGITEAFF.

The chain uses TRBV9 and TRBJ2-7; TRBD2 agrees at 13 bases. This CDR3 has 17 residues. The J segment lost 6 bases and the V segment lost 0 bases, leaving 9 bases of the junction unmatched. Germline CDR1 and CDR2: SGDLS and YYNGEE. Here the CDR3 reads CASSVDGLAGVMLEQYF. CDR3 bases: TGTGCCAGCAGCGTAGACGGACTAGCGGGAGTAATGCTCGAGCAGTACTTC. Together with reference TRBV9 and TRBJ2-7, the CDR3 gives the full variable domain: DSGVTQTPKHLITATGQRVTLRCSPRSGDLSVYWYQQSLDQGLQFLIQYYNGEERAKGNILERFSAQQFPDLHSELNLSSLELGDSALYFCASSVDGLAGVMLEQYFGPGTRLTVT.

The chain couples TRBV3-1 (or the pseudogene TRBV3-2) to TRBJ2-2; 8 nucleotides match TRBD2. The CDR3 contains 16 residues. Germline values: CDR1 LGHDT, CDR2 YNNKEL (reference sequence). V trimming: 5 bases; J trimming: 5 bases; junction bases outside the gene matches: 10. The CDR3 is CASSTGVAGTTGELFF. CDR3 bases: TGTGCCAGCAGCACTGGAGTAGCGGGGACGACCGGGGAGCTGTTTTTT.

The rearrangement joins TRBV5-3 to TRBJ2-3; TRBD2 aligns across 9 bases. TRBV5-3 is noted as an ORF with a role that remains uncertain. CDR3 length: 17 amino acids. V dropped 0 bases and J dropped 3; count of bases not matched to a gene: 8. The CDR3 region is CARSLGDLAGRTDTQYF. The CDR3 DNA follows: TGTGCCAGAAGCTTGGGGGACCTAGCGGGAAGGACAGATACGCAGTATTTT.

This clone was observed a handful of times. The CDR3 region is CASSNGRLAELADSPLHF. Here the CDR3 DNA reads TGTGCCAGCAGCAACGGGAGATTAGCCGAACTTGCCGATTCACCCCTCCACTTT. The chain employs TRBV21-1 and TRBJ1-6. TRBV21-1 is a known pseudogene. CDR3 size: 18 residues.

This clone was seen a single time. One end of the junction varies from germline; a read error may be responsible. The chain links TRBV29-1 to TRBJ2-1, with D possibly matching TRBD1 (6 bases). Germline CDR1 and CDR2: SQVTM and ANQGSEA. This CDR3 has 10 residues. CDR3 amino acids: CSVGPQGMVF. CDR3 DNA: TGCAGCGTTGGACCGCAGGGGATGGTCTTC.

This chain uses TRBV5-1 with TRBJ2-3, with 8 bases lining up with TRBD2. V gave up 2 bases and J gave up 2 bases; unmatched junction bases: 10. Germline V gene lookup returns CDR1 SGHRS and CDR2 YFSETQ. The CDR3 spans 17 residues. The CDR3 region is CASSFLRGGISTDTQYF. The CDR3 DNA follows: TGCGCCAGCAGCTTCCTCCGGGGGGGAATATCCACAGATACGCAGTATTTT.

The V and J genes are TRBV12-3 or TRBV12-4 and TRBJ2-5; a possible D gene is TRBD2 (6 bases). The CDR3 loop spans 12 amino acids. V was trimmed by 6 bases and J by 9 bases, leaving 14 bases between them. The CDR3 bases are TGTGCCAGCAGCCCCCGGGGGTGGGCCCAGTACTTC. It translates to CASSPRGWAQYF.

This sequence joins TRBV9 and TRBJ2-3; 7 bases agree with TRBD1. Germline-derived CDR1 and CDR2 are SGDLS and YYNGEE. The V segment lost 4 bases and the J segment 9 bases; nucleotides outside the gene matches: 8. CDR3 length: 13 amino acids. CDR3 bases: TGTGCCAGCAGCCCGGGACAGATTTTGACGCAGTATTTT. Its translation is CASSPGQILTQYF.